This T cell receptor beta chain is drawn from a study of human T cells and chemical hapten exposure. Study in general: Slight volume differences across pooled libraries mainly accounted for varying per-sample TCR yields.

TCRdb reprocessed the RACE reads with MiXCR, giving one entry per CDR3 protein. Counted here are some 81,000 distinct CDR3 sequences, around 9.3% occurring once; the ten biggest clones make up 1.7%. The table lists this clonotype with many counts. Time point meaning: healthy volunteer bleed at 6 weeks. The study extracted total RNA from unfractionated whole blood. V lost 6 bases to trimming and J lost 4 bases; unmatched junction nucleotides: 4. This CDR3 comprises 14 residues. Germline V gives CDR1 MNHNY, CDR2 SVGAGI (reference sequence). This TCR derives from a female donor in good health. Some clones in this sample may be carry-over from other donors' samples. Input material: whole blood. The rearrangement uses TRBV6-6 and TRBJ1-5, with 9 bases identical to TRBD1. Here the CDR3 reads CASSRGQGNQPQHF. CDR3 DNA sequence: TGTGCCAGCAGCCGTGGACAGGGGAATCAGCCCCAGCATTTT.